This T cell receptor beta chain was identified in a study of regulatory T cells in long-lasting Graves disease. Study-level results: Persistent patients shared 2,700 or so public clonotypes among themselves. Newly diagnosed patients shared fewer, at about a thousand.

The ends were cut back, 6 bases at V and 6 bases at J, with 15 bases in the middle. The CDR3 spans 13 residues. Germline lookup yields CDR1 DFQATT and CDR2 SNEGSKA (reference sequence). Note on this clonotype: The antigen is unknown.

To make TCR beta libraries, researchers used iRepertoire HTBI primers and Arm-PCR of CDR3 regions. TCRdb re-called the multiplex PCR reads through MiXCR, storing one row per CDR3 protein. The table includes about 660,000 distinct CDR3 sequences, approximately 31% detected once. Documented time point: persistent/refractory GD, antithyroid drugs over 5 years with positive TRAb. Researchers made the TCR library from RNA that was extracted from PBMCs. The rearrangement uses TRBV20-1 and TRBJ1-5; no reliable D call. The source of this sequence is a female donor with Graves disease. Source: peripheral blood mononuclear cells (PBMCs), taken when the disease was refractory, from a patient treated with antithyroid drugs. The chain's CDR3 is CSAGGWGSQPQHF. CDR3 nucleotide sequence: TGCAGTGCGGGAGGATGGGGTTCTCAGCCCCAGCATTTT.